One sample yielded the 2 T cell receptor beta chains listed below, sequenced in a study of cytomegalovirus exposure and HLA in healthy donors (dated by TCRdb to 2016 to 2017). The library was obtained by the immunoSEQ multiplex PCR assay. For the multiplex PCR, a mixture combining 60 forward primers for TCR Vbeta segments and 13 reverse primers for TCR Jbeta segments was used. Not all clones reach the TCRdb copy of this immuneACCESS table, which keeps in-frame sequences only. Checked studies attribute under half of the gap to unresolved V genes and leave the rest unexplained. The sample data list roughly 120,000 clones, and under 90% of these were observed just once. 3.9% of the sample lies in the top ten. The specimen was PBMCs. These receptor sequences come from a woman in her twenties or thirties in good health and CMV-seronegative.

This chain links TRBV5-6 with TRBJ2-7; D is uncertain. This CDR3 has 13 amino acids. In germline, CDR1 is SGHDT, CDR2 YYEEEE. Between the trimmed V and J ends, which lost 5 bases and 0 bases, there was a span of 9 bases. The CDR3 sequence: CASRRLSSYEQYF. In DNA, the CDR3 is TGTGCCAGCAGAAGATTGAGCTCCTACGAGCAGTACTTC.

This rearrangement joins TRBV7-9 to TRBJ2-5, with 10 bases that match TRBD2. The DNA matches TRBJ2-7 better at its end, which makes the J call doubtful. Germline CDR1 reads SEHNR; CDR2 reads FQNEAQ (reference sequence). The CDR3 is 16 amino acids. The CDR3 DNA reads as TGTGCCAGCAGCTTAGACAGGCTAGCGGGAGTCTACGAGCAGTACTTC. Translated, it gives CASSLDRLAGVYEQYF.